A selection of T cell receptor beta chains follows, all from one sample in a study of T cell repertoires in cytomegalovirus infection. TCRdb analysed the reads with MiXCR anew, one entry per CDR3 protein. Altogether about 100,000 distinct CDR3 sequences are present, under 25% being singletons, with the ten largest covering about two fifths. The sequencing input was CD8+ T cells from PBMCs. The receptors derive from a human donor in good health (CMV status not recorded). Some clones in this sample may be carry-over from other donors' samples. Each CDR3 is given with its conserved first and last residue. D genes are given only for firm matches. Clone size is given for some rows only: seen once, a few or many times, or a class if the clone is expanded.

clone_size,v_call,j_call,d_call,cdr3_aa
.,TRBV11-2,TRBJ2-3,TRBD2,CASMLAGASTDTQYF
.,TRBV13,TRBJ2-7,.,CASRSPESYEQYF
few,TRBV10-3,TRBJ2-1,.,CASYGNPGNEQFF
.,TRBV5-1,TRBJ1-2,TRBD1,CASSTGTGIWGYTF
.,TRBV25-1,TRBJ2-5,.,CASRDTSRETQYF
few,TRBV28,TRBJ2-3,.,CASSLVWAPDTQYF
few,TRBV11-2,TRBJ1-1,.,CASSFNPGQPNTEAFF
.,TRBV28,TRBJ1-4,.,CASRVEDASSEKLFF
.,TRBV2,TRBJ1-5,.,CASSGGESNQPQHF
.,TRBV6-6,TRBJ2-2,TRBD2,CASRQTGTSGGAGELFF
many,TRBV12-3/TRBV12-4,TRBJ2-2,.,CASSGGSYTGELFF
.,TRBV7-2,TRBJ2-7,TRBD1,CASSTDRGREQYF
few,TRBV4-1,TRBJ2-5,.,CASSQDRGGTQYF
many,TRBV28,TRBJ2-7,TRBD1,CASSLTELRVGQYEQYF
.,TRBV6-2/TRBV6-3,TRBJ1-5,.,CASSYIRAADSPQHF
.,TRBV20-1,TRBJ2-2,.,CSAQDPGLGGSGELFF
.,TRBV12-3/TRBV12-4,TRBJ2-7,.,CASSFGTVYEQYF
many,TRBV28,TRBJ2-1,TRBD1,CASSLTRDRKFYNEQFF
.,TRBV12-3/TRBV12-4,TRBJ1-4,.,CASGYPGIGNEKLFF
.,TRBV4-3,TRBJ2-7,.,CASSPHVQEPEQYF
.,TRBV14,TRBJ2-2,.,CASSQGRSTGELFF
.,TRBV5-5,TRBJ2-3,TRBD1,CASCLLDRGTDTQYF
few,TRBV25-1,TRBJ2-5,.,CASSEPGVASETQYF
.,TRBV5-4,TRBJ1-1,.,CASNPDRANTEAFF
many,TRBV12-3/TRBV12-4,TRBJ1-1,TRBD1,CASSFARGLNTEAFF
many,TRBV20-1,TRBJ2-2,.,CSAPEGYTGELFF
many,TRBV7-6,TRBJ2-7,TRBD1,CASSSSNRGPFSYEQYF
.,TRBV19,TRBJ1-5,.,CATQWAEGQPQHF
few,TRBV15,TRBJ2-1,TRBD2,CATQKSRLAIHEQFF
.,TRBV20-1,TRBJ2-7,TRBD2,CSARGLARSSYEQYF
many,TRBV7-8,TRBJ2-3,TRBD2,CASSLASGNRGDTQYF
.,TRBV2,TRBJ1-1,.,CASSEDGANTEAFF
.,TRBV2,TRBJ1-5,.,CASSEGGDYSNQPQHF
.,TRBV11-3,TRBJ1-1,TRBD1,CASSSGQTTEAFF
many,TRBV7-9,TRBJ2-3,TRBD1,CASSPGQVVTDTQYF
once,TRBV19,TRBJ1-2,.,CASSIGAGTDGYTF
.,TRBV20-1,TRBJ2-1,TRBD1,CSGTGTGVYNEQFF
many,TRBV7-6,TRBJ2-5,.,CASSSDFQETQYF
.,TRBV7-9,TRBJ2-3,TRBD1,CASSLIRQGGTDTQYF
many,TRBV7-8,TRBJ2-6,TRBD2,CASSLGVGGAGANVLTF
many,TRBV7-8,TRBJ1-5,TRBD1,CASSLDRVGNQPQHF
.,TRBV7-2,TRBJ2-7,TRBD1,CASSRVQGSYEQYF
.,TRBV4-3,TRBJ1-1,.,CASSQDGYMNTEAFF
many,TRBV6-2/TRBV6-3,TRBJ2-6,.,CASSYSEGTGANVLTF
few,TRBV9,TRBJ2-2,TRBD1,CASARTGVFTGELFF
.,TRBV7-9,TRBJ1-5,TRBD1,CASSEQGANQPQHF
.,TRBV10-3,TRBJ2-7,TRBD1,CAISGTGTAYEQYF
few,TRBV6-5,TRBJ2-1,TRBD2,CASSYVAGAEQFF
.,TRBV7-9,TRBJ2-5,.,CASSLSPTPEETQYF
many,TRBV19,TRBJ1-2,.,CASINGRVLSQGYTF
.,TRBV7-9,TRBJ2-1,.,CASSPQYNEQFF
few,TRBV5-6,TRBJ2-2,TRBD1,CASSSTGLDTGELFF
.,TRBV27,TRBJ1-5,.,CASRSANQPQHF
medium-sized,TRBV2,TRBJ2-3,.,CASSDWSDTQYF
.,TRBV5-6,TRBJ2-1,.,CASSSVTYNEQFF